The 29 T cell receptor beta chains below were found in one sample sequenced in a study of T cells in tumors after PD-1 blockade. Using immunoSEQ multiplex PCR, the repertoire was profiled, and TCRdb retains in-frame clones only, with some absent. The sample includes 45,000 to 60,000 clones, approximately 81% of them seen just once. Sequenced material: PBMCs, taken before anti-PD-1 treatment. The receptors here all came from a human donor with basal cell carcinoma.

V is TRBV27 and J is TRBJ2-7; a weak D match, TRBD1 (5 bases). Trimming shortened V by 5 bases and J by 7 bases, and 12 bases separated the two germline ends. Looked up from germline, CDR1 is MNHEY and CDR2 is SMNVEV (reference sequence). The CDR3 consists of 12 residues. CDR3 in amino acids: CASSPMGREQYF. CDR3 coding DNA: TGTGCCAGCAGTCCCATGGGGCGGGAGCAGTACTTC.

This sequence joins TRBV30 and TRBJ2-5; D assignment may be TRBD1 or TRBD2 (6 bases each). CDR3 length: 13 amino acids. V dropped 3 bases and J dropped 5 bases, with 13 bases sitting between them. In germline, CDR1 is GTSNPN, CDR2 SVGIG (reference sequence). In DNA form, the CDR3 reads TGTGCCTGGAGGAGGGGGGAGCGGGAGACCCAGTACTTC. This sequence encodes CAWRRGERETQYF.

The chain recombines TRBV19 with TRBJ1-6; D uncertain. With 5 bases removed from V and 0 bases from J, the gap between germline ends came to 8 bases. Germline V gene data show CDR1 as LNHDA and CDR2 as SQIVND (reference sequence). The CDR3 runs to 15 residues. CDR3 DNA: TGTGCCAGTAGTGACGGCAGCTCCTATAATTCACCCCTCCACTTT. The encoded protein is CASSDGSSYNSPLHF.

The J gene is TRBJ1-1, the V gene TRBV27; 7 bases line up with TRBD1. Germline values: CDR1 MNHEY, CDR2 SMNVEV (reference sequence). This CDR3 is built from 17 residues. After removal of 8 bases from V and 0 bases from J, the junction contained 15 bases not matched to a gene. Here the CDR3 DNA reads TGTGCCAGCTCCCAGGCCGGGACAGTCTACATGAACACTGAAGCTTTCTTT. The encoded protein is CASSQAGTVYMNTEAFF.

The chain combines TRBV5-1 with TRBJ1-5; the D gene is possibly TRBD1 (5 bases). V lost 3 bases, J lost 2 bases, and 27 bases lay in between. Per the germline V gene, CDR1 is SGHRS and CDR2 is YFSETQ. The CDR3 is 20 residues long. CDR3 nucleotides: TGCGCCAGCAGCTGCATCAGGGTAAGATGCTCTTCTAGCGGCAATCAGCCCCAGCATTTT. This gives the protein CASSCIRVRCSSSGNQPQHF.

This chain links TRBV27 with TRBJ1-1; weak D call: TRBD1 (6 bases). The CDR3 covers 16 residues. Germline assignment: CDR1 MNHEY and CDR2 SMNVEV (reference sequence). The V end was cut by 5 bases, the J end by 4 bases, with 20 bases between. The CDR3 loop reads CASSASATGSSTEAFF. The DNA of the CDR3 is TGTGCCAGCAGTGCGTCCGCTACAGGGTCGAGCACTGAAGCTTTCTTT.

The V and J genes are TRBV6-5 and TRBJ2-5; no clear D. The V end was cut by 0 bases, the J end by 2 bases, with 7 bases between. CDR1 is MNHEY, CDR2 SVGAGI, per germline. This CDR3 contains 14 residues. CDR3 protein: CASSYSYRQETQYF. The DNA of the CDR3 is TGTGCCAGCAGTTACTCGTACCGACAAGAGACCCAGTACTTC.

The chain recombines TRBV6-5 with TRBJ1-2; D call uncertain. Trimming pared 7 bases from V and 8 bases from J, leaving 8 bases between. The CDR3 is 10 amino acids. In germline, CDR1 is MNHEY, CDR2 SVGAGI. CDR3 loop: CASTDPGYTF. The CDR3 DNA reads as TGTGCCAGCACCGACCCAGGCTACACCTTC.

The chain uses TRBV19 and TRBJ2-5; 8 bases map to TRBD1. Germline CDR1 is LNHDA and CDR2 is SQIVND (reference sequence). The ends lost 5 bases at V and 4 bases at J; junction bases unmatched: 9. The CDR3 loop spans 15 amino acids. Here the CDR3 reads CASSLNAGGGETQYF. CDR3 in DNA: TGTGCCAGTAGTTTAAATGCAGGGGGCGGAGAGACCCAGTACTTC.

This clone came up once. The chain is built from TRBV6-5 and TRBJ1-2, with TRBD1 identical over 9 bases. The CDR3 spans 15 residues. CDR1 MNHEY and CDR2 SVGAGI come from the germline V gene. Trimming removed 6 bases from V and 8 bases from J; junction bases left unmatched: 13. CDR3 residues: CASSPGQGRSSGYTF. The CDR3 DNA follows: TGTGCCAGCAGCCCCGGACAGGGGCGAAGTTCGGGCTACACCTTC.

The chain recombines TRBV5-1 with TRBJ1-2; D is ambiguous. Germline V gene data show CDR1 as SGHRS and CDR2 as YFSETQ. V lost 3 bases to trimming and J lost 1 base, with 10 bases between them. This CDR3 contains 14 residues. As DNA, the CDR3 is TGCGCCAGCAGCTCGACGGGTGATAACTATGGCTACACCTTC. It yields the protein CASSSTGDNYGYTF.

This clone occurred a few times. The chain has TRBV24-1 and TRBJ2-3; D unclear. From germline, CDR1 is KGHDR and CDR2 SFDVKD. CDR3 size: 15 residues. V was trimmed by 0 bases and J by 2 bases, leaving 8 bases between them. CDR3 coding DNA: TGTGCCACCAGTGATTTGGCAGGAGACACAGATACGCAGTATTTT. Protein product: CATSDLAGDTDTQYF.

The V gene is TRBV6-6, the J gene TRBJ1-1; D is uncertain. The germline gives CDR1 MNHNY, CDR2 SVGAGI (reference sequence). The CDR3 is 13 residues long. Trimming took off 2 bases at V and 4 bases at J, with 8 bases between the two ends. The CDR3 sequence: CASSYGGPTEAFF. Written as DNA, the CDR3 is TGTGCCAGCAGTTACGGAGGGCCCACTGAAGCTTTCTTT.

The chain links TRBV4-1 to TRBJ2-6, with 11 positions matching TRBD1. Germline lookup yields CDR1 MGHRA and CDR2 YSYEKL. The V segment lost 3 bases and the J segment 1 base; nucleotides outside the gene matches: 11. The CDR3 spans 20 residues. CDR3 region: CASSQLLGTGGLSGANVLTF. In nucleotides, the CDR3 is TGCGCCAGCAGCCAGCTCCTCGGGACAGGGGGGCTGTCTGGGGCCAACGTCCTGACTTTC.

This clone was picked up a small number of times. The chain uses TRBV24-1 and TRBJ2-1, with D unclear. Germline loops: CDR1 KGHDR, CDR2 SFDVKD. The V end lost 6 bases, the J end lost 0 bases, and 11 bases lay between the germline ends. The CDR3 contains 15 residues. This CDR3 reads CATSKDVSSYNEQFF. CDR3 coding DNA: TGTGCCACCAGTAAGGATGTGAGCTCCTACAATGAGCAGTTCTTC.

This chain links TRBV29-1 with TRBJ2-7; 10 nucleotides match TRBD1. The germline V gene has CDR1 SQVTM and CDR2 ANQGSEA. This CDR3 has 15 residues. V lost 3 bases, J lost 5 bases, and 10 bases stayed unmatched. Written as DNA, the CDR3 is TGCAGCGTTGAGACCCGGGACAGGGGTTTCCACGAGCAGTACTTC. Its translation is CSVETRDRGFHEQYF.

The chain uses TRBV5-1 and TRBJ2-1; D gene unclear. V was cut by 0 bases and J by 6 bases, with 10 bases left in between. The CDR3 is 14 amino acids. The germline gives CDR1 SGHRS, CDR2 YFSETQ. The DNA for the CDR3 is TGCGCCAGCAGCTTGGGCCGGAGATTCAATGAGCAGTTCTTC. Encoded protein: CASSLGRRFNEQFF.

The chain joins TRBV2 to TRBJ2-1, with 7 positions matching TRBD2. This CDR3 is built from 16 residues. The germline gives CDR1 SNHLY, CDR2 FYNNEI. V lost 3 bases and J lost 0; bases outside the gene matches: 5. The CDR3 nucleotides read TGTGCCAGCAGTGATGCGCGGGGGACCTCCTACAATGAGCAGTTCTTC. Translated, it gives CASSDARGTSYNEQFF.

V gene TRBV24-1 combines with J gene TRBJ1-5; possible D gene TRBD1, 6 bases. This CDR3 contains 14 residues. Germline V gives CDR1 KGHDR, CDR2 SFDVKD. V was pared by 12 bases and J by 0 bases, with 14 bases between. CDR3 in DNA: TGTGCCCATCTAACAGGGTATAGCAATCAGCCCCAGCATTTT. Translated, it gives CAHLTGYSNQPQHF.

V and J are TRBV7-9 and TRBJ1-1; 8 bases match TRBD1. Germline trimming cut 5 bases from V and 0 bases from J; bases unmatched to any gene: 5. Germline CDR1 and CDR2: SEHNR and FQNEAQ (reference sequence). CDR3 size: 15 residues. CDR3 bases: TGTGCCAGCAGCGCCTACAGGGGGTTGAACACTGAAGCTTTCTTT. Its protein product is CASSAYRGLNTEAFF.

J is TRBJ1-6 and V is TRBV30, with a weak D call TRBD1 (5 bases). The V end lost 7 bases, the J end lost 7 bases, and 14 bases lay between the germline ends. The germline V gene encodes CDR1 GTSNPN and CDR2 SVGIG (reference sequence). CDR3 size: 13 residues. CDR3 DNA: TGTGCCTTATCCTCGGGACGGAATTCACCCCTCCACTTT. Amino acid sequence: CALSSGRNSPLHF.

The chain is built from TRBV5-3 and TRBJ2-3; D not resolved. TRBV5-3 is an ORF; its function is uncertain. This CDR3 has 14 amino acids. Trimming left V 2 bases short and J 0 bases short, with 7 bases between. The CDR3 is CARSFKWSTDTQYF. The CDR3 DNA sequence: TGTGCCAGAAGCTTCAAGTGGAGCACAGATACGCAGTATTTT.

This chain joins TRBV9 and TRBJ1-2; D remains ambiguous. V was shortened by 7 bases and J by 0 bases, with 16 bases between the two germline ends. This CDR3 spans 15 amino acids. The V gene's germline CDR1 is SGDLS and CDR2 YYNGEE. The chain's CDR3 is CASSWQEKANYGYTF. In nucleotides, the CDR3 is TGTGCCAGCTCGTGGCAGGAAAAAGCTAACTATGGCTACACCTTC.

The chain uses TRBV6-2 or TRBV6-3 and TRBJ2-3; a weak D match, TRBD2 (7 bases). Trimming shortened V by 2 bases and J by 0 bases, and 12 bases separated the two germline ends. Per germline, CDR1 MNHEY and CDR2 SVGEGT. CDR3 size: 16 residues. CDR3 sequence reads: CASSYEGGTSTDTQYF. In DNA form, the CDR3 reads TGTGCCAGCAGTTACGAGGGGGGGACTAGCACAGATACGCAGTATTTT.

As for this clone: A read error may account for a junction end that differs from germline. The J gene is TRBJ1-6, the V gene TRBV11-3; D is possibly TRBD1 (6 bases). This CDR3 contains 17 residues. From germline, CDR1 is SGHNT and CDR2 YENEEA. CDR3 coding DNA: TGTGCCGGCAGCTTTTCACTAAACCGGGACAAAAATTCACCCCTCCACTTT. It yields the protein CAGSFSLNRDKNSPLHF. The variable domain in full, completed from reference TRBV11-3 and TRBJ1-6, reads EAGVVQSPRYKIIEKKQPVAFWCNPISGHNTLYWYLQNLGQGPELLIRYENEEAVDDSQLPKDRFSAERLKGVDSTLKIQPAELGDSAVYLCAGSFSLNRDKNSPLHFGNGTRLTVT.

This rearrangement joins TRBV6-5 to TRBJ2-1; TRBD1 aligns across 9 bases. Germline loops: CDR1 MNHEY, CDR2 SVGAGI. V shed 10 bases, J shed 4 bases, and the junction held 8 bases outside the gene matches. The CDR3 is 14 residues long. CDR3 protein: CATEQGAGYNEQFF. The CDR3 nucleotides read TGTGCCACCGAACAGGGGGCGGGATACAATGAGCAGTTCTTC.

The V gene is TRBV3-1 (or the pseudogene TRBV3-2), the J gene TRBJ1-2; the D is unclear. CDR1 and CDR2 from the germline V gene are LGHDT and YNNKEL (reference sequence). The CDR3 consists of 12 residues. V was clipped by 3 bases and J by 7 bases, with 9 bases between them. The CDR3: CASSHGVGGYTF. CDR3 DNA: TGTGCCAGCAGCCACGGGGTAGGTGGCTACACCTTC.

The V and J genes are TRBV2 and TRBJ1-4; D uncertain. This CDR3 has 12 residues. Per germline, CDR1 SNHLY and CDR2 FYNNEI. The ends were cut back, 3 bases at V and 4 bases at J, with 3 bases in the middle. CDR3 coding DNA: TGTGCCAGCAGTGACAGTAATGAAAAACTGTTTTTT. Encoded protein: CASSDSNEKLFF.

This chain joins TRBV2 and TRBJ2-7, with D possibly TRBD2 on 6 matching bases. Germline V gene lookup returns CDR1 SNHLY and CDR2 FYNNEI. The CDR3 loop spans 11 amino acids. The V gene lost 2 bases and the J gene lost 11 bases, with 10 bases spanning the gap. CDR3 sequence reads: CASSERASEYF. CDR3 nucleotide sequence: TGTGCCAGCAGTGAAAGGGCTAGCGAGTACTTC.